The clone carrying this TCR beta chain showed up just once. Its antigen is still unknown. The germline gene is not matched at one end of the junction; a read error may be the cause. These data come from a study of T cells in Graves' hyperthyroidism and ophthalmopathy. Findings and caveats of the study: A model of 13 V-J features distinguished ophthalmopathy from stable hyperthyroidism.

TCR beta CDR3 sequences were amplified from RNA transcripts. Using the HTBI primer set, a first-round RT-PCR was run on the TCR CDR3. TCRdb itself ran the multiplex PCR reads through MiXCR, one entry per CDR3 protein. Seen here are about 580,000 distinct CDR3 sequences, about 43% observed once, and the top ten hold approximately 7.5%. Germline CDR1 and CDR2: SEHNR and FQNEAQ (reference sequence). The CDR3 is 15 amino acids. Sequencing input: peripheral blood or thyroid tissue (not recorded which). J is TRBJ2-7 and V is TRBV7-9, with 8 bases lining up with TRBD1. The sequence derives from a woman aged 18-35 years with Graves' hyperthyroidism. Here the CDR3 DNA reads TGCGCCAGCAGCTCTTGGACAGGGTTCGACAATGAGCAGTACTTC. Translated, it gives CASSSWTGFDNEQYF.